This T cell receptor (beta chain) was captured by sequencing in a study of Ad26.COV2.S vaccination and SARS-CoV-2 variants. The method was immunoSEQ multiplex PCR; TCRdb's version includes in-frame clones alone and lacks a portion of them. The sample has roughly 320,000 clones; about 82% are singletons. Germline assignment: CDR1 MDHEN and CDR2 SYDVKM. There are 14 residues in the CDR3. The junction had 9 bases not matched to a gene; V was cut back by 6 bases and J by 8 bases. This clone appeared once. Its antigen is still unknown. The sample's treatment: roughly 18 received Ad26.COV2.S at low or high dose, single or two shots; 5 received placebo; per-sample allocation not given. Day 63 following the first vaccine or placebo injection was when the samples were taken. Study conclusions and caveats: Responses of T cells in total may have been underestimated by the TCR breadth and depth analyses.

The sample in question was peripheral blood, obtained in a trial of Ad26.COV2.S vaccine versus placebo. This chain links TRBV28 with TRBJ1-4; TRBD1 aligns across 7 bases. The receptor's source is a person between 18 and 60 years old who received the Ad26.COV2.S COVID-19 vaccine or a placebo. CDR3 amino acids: CASSPDRVLEKLFF. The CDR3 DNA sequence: TGTGCCAGCAGCCCAGACAGGGTCCTCGAAAAACTGTTTTTT.